This is a list of T cell receptor beta chains from one sample in a study of beta chain features in type 1 diabetes. Data came from immunoSEQ multiplex PCR; TCRdb stores just in-frame clones and leaves some out. Of 600,000 to 700,000 clones in the sample, under 15% were seen once. Sample: naive CD4+ T cells from blood. The receptors here all came from a man in his thirties or forties with type 1 diabetes. Both conserved end residues are part of each CDR3. A D gene is named only where the DNA matches it firmly. The size field is filled for only some rows; it gives once, few, many or a size class.

V: TRBV29-1; size: NA; J: TRBJ2-5; D: TRBD1; DNA: TGCAGCGTCGGAGGACAGGGGAGATGGGAGACCCAGTACTTC; CDR3: CSVGGQGRWETQYF
V: TRBV5-1; size: few; J: TRBJ2-1; D: NA; DNA: TGCGCCAGCAGCTTCCCCGCGGGATCGGATGAGCAGTTCTTC; CDR3: CASSFPAGSDEQFF
V: TRBV7-7; size: NA; J: TRBJ2-1; D: TRBD2; DNA: TGTGCCAGCAGCCTTAACACCGGGACTAGCGGGAACAATGAGCAGTTCTTC; CDR3: CASSLNTGTSGNNEQFF
V: TRBV6-5; size: NA; J: TRBJ2-7; D: NA; DNA: TGTGCCAGCAGCCCACGGGGGCCCTCCTACGAGCAGTACTTC; CDR3: CASSPRGPSYEQYF
V: TRBV27; size: NA; J: TRBJ2-3; D: NA; DNA: TGTGCCAGCTCCTCGGCCCAGGGGCCAGATACGCAGTATTTT; CDR3: CASSSAQGPDTQYF
V: TRBV20-1; size: few; J: TRBJ2-7; D: NA; DNA: TGCAGTGCTAGAGAGAACTACGAGCAGTACTTC; CDR3: CSARENYEQYF
V: TRBV14; size: NA; J: TRBJ2-7; D: NA; DNA: TGTGCCAGCAGCCAACGCCCAGGGGCTAGAAACGAGCAGTACTTC; CDR3: CASSQRPGARNEQYF
V: TRBV5-4; size: NA; J: TRBJ1-6; D: TRBD1; DNA: TGTGCCAGCAGGTCTGACAGGGGGCAAAATTCACCCCTCCACTTT; CDR3: CASRSDRGQNSPLHF
V: TRBV6-6; size: NA; J: TRBJ1-4; D: TRBD1; DNA: TGTGCCAGCAGACTCCCGGGACAGGAAAAACTGTTTTTT; CDR3: CASRLPGQEKLFF
V: TRBV6-6; size: NA; J: TRBJ1-2; D: NA; DNA: TGTGCCAGCAGTTACTCGGCCAGTAACTATGGCTACACCTTC; CDR3: CASSYSASNYGYTF
V: TRBV7-2; size: few; J: TRBJ1-1; D: NA; DNA: TGTGTCTCCCGGGGGGCTCGGGACACTGAAGCTTTCTTT; CDR3: CVSRGARDTEAFF
V: TRBV23-1; size: few; J: TRBJ1-1; D: NA; DNA: TGCGCCAGCCCTGAGGAGGGGTCCTACACTGAAGCTTTCTTT; CDR3: CASPEEGSYTEAFF
V: TRBV5-4; size: few; J: TRBJ2-3; D: NA; DNA: TGTGCCAGCAGCCTGGGGGGTTCGTCCACAGATACGCAGTATTTT; CDR3: CASSLGGSSTDTQYF
V: TRBV5-1; size: few; J: TRBJ2-7; D: NA; DNA: TGCGCCAGCAGCTTGAGAAGCGGCAACTACGAGCAGTACTTC; CDR3: CASSLRSGNYEQYF
V: TRBV5-4; size: few; J: TRBJ2-3; D: TRBD2; DNA: TGTGCCAGCAGCTTTGGGACTAGCGGGGCAGATACGCAGTATTTT; CDR3: CASSFGTSGADTQYF
V: TRBV6-4; size: NA; J: TRBJ2-1; D: TRBD2; DNA: TGTGCCAGCAGTACTAGCGGGGCTGAGCAGTTCTTC; CDR3: CASSTSGAEQFF
V: TRBV14; size: few; J: TRBJ2-3; D: NA; DNA: TGTGCCAGCAGCCAGGCCGGTTGGACAGATACGCAGTATTTT; CDR3: CASSQAGWTDTQYF
V: TRBV28; size: NA; J: TRBJ2-6; D: NA; DNA: TGTGCCAGCTCTTTTAGGGCATGGAGGGGGGCCAACGTCCTGACTTTC; CDR3: CASSFRAWRGANVLTF
V: TRBV4-2; size: NA; J: TRBJ2-2; D: NA; DNA: TGTGCCAGCAGCCAAGGAGGGGGGACCGGGGAGCTGTTTTTT; CDR3: CASSQGGGTGELFF
V: TRBV11-1; size: few; J: TRBJ1-2; D: TRBD1; DNA: TGTGCCAGCAGCACCGACAGGGTTGATAACTATGGCTACACCTTC; CDR3: CASSTDRVDNYGYTF
V: TRBV29-1; size: few; J: TRBJ1-4; D: NA; DNA: TGCAGCGCCTCCTCCGCCGTGACCTCCAAACTGTTTTTT; CDR3: CSASSAVTSKLFF
V: TRBV5-1; size: NA; J: TRBJ2-1; D: NA; DNA: TGCGCCAGCAGCTTGGGTCTGTTCATAGGCTACAATGAGCAGTTCTTC; CDR3: CASSLGLFIGYNEQFF
V: TRBV7-2; size: NA; J: TRBJ1-1; D: NA; DNA: TGTGCCAGCAGCCGGATTAACACTGAAGCTTTCTTT; CDR3: CASSRINTEAFF